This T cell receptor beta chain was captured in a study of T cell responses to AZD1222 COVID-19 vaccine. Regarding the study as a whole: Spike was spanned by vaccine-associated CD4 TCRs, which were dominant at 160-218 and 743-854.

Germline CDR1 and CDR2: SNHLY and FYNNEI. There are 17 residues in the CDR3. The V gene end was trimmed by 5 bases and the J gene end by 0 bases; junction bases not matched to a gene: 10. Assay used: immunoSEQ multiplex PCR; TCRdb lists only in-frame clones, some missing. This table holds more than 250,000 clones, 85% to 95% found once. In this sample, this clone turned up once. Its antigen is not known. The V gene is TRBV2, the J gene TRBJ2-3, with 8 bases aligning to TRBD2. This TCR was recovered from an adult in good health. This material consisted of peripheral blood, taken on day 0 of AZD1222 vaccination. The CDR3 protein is CASSIEVLAVSTDTQYF. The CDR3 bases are TGTGCCAGCAGTATCGAGGTACTAGCGGTAAGCACAGATACGCAGTATTTT.